The 13 T cell receptor beta chains below come from one sample, sequenced in a study of response to subunit inactivated influenza vaccine. TCRdb called the RT-PCR reads again in MiXCR, with one record for every CDR3 protein. The table has a few hundred thousand distinct CDR3 sequences, about a fifth seen once. The source was PBMCs from blood, collected approximately 22 months after vaccination. The receptors were gathered from a man aged 50-75 years who received an inactivated influenza vaccine.

V gene TRBV28 combines with J gene TRBJ1-5, with 10 bases lining up with TRBD1. Germline V gene sequence: CDR1 MDHEN, CDR2 SYDVKM. The CDR3 runs 16 residues. V shed 2 bases, J shed 3 bases, and the junction held 4 bases outside the gene matches. Written as DNA, the CDR3 is TGTGCCAGCAGTTTACTCGGGACAGGGGCCAATCAGCCCCAGCATTTT. This codes for CASSLLGTGANQPQHF.

The chain carries TRBV5-1 and TRBJ2-3, with 12 bases matching TRBD2. CDR1 SGHRS and CDR2 YFSETQ come from the germline V gene. The CDR3 covers 16 residues. V shed 0 bases and J 4 bases; nucleotides not matched to a gene: 3. The CDR3 DNA is TGCGCCAGCAGCTTGGCCGCTAGCGGGAGGGCAGATACGCAGTATTTT. Protein sequence: CASSLAASGRADTQYF. The full variable domain, its missing parts supplied by reference TRBV5-1 and TRBJ2-3, is KAGVTQTPRYLIKTRGQQVTLSCSPISGHRSVSWYQQTPGQGLQFLFEYFSETQRNKGNFPGRFSGRQFSNSRSEMNVSTLELGDSALYLCASSLAASGRADTQYFGPGTRLTVL.

The J gene is TRBJ2-3, the V gene TRBV5-5; 10 bases are a match to TRBD2. This CDR3 has 16 amino acids. CDR1 is SGHKS, CDR2 YYEKEE, per germline (reference sequence). The J segment lost 2 bases and the V segment lost 2 bases, leaving 5 bases of the junction unmatched. The CDR3 nucleotides are TGTGCCAGCAGCTTAAAACTAGCGGGGACCACAGATACGCAGTATTTT. Translation gives CASSLKLAGTTDTQYF.

This clonotype was detected ten times or more. The genes are TRBV6-2 or TRBV6-3 and TRBJ1-5, with 7 bases identical to TRBD1. This CDR3 comprises 15 residues. The V gene's germline CDR1 is MNHEY and CDR2 SVGEGT. After removal of 8 bases from V and 3 bases from J, the junction contained 10 bases not matched to a gene. CDR3 DNA sequence: TGTGCCAGCTCCTCAGGGGGAGGGAACAATCAGCCCCAGCATTTT. It is translated as CASSSGGGNNQPQHF.

This rearrangement joins TRBV6-2 or TRBV6-3 to TRBJ2-7; 9 bases agree with TRBD1. CDR3 length: 16 residues. Germline CDR1 is MNHEY and CDR2 is SVGEGT. The V and J ends lost 4 bases and 5 bases, in that order; junction bases with no gene match: 12. Here the CDR3 reads CASSSHGTGKLNEQYF. The CDR3 region has the DNA TGTGCCAGCAGTTCCCACGGGACAGGGAAGCTGAACGAGCAGTACTTC.

The rearrangement links TRBV4-3 to TRBJ2-7; 10 bases are a match to TRBD1. The ends lost 0 bases at V and 2 bases at J; junction bases unmatched: 4. In germline, CDR1 is LGHNA, CDR2 YSLEER. CDR3 length: 16 amino acids. The CDR3 protein is CASSQDGGQGTYEQYF. In nucleotides, the CDR3 is TGCGCCAGCAGCCAAGATGGGGGACAGGGGACCTACGAGCAGTACTTC.

This clonotype was picked up many times. This chain links TRBV12-3 or TRBV12-4 with TRBJ1-1, with D uncertain. Trimming cost V 5 bases and J 0 bases, with 10 bases left between them. This CDR3 comprises 14 residues. The CDR3 DNA sequence: TGTGCCAGCAGTGGACTAGTCATGAACACTGAAGCTTTCTTT. Its protein is CASSGLVMNTEAFF.

A few counts support this clonotype. The chain uses TRBV15 and TRBJ1-6; no definite D call. The germline V and J ends were trimmed by 0 bases and 0 bases, with 12 bases remaining between them. The CDR3 consists of 18 residues. Germline V gene sequence: CDR1 LNHNV, CDR2 YYDKDF (reference sequence). The CDR3 reads CATSRDQNSSSYNSPLHF. In DNA, the CDR3 is TGTGCCACCAGCAGAGATCAGAACAGCAGCTCCTATAATTCACCCCTCCACTTT.

This clonotype has only a few counts. This chain joins TRBV28 and TRBJ2-1; no reliable D call. The CDR3 consists of 12 residues. CDR1 and CDR2 from the germline V gene are MDHEN and SYDVKM. V was clipped by 3 bases and J by 6 bases, with 6 bases between them. CDR3 sequence: CASSFTLNEQFF. As DNA, the CDR3 is TGTGCCAGCAGTTTCACTCTCAATGAGCAGTTCTTC.

This clonotype was recorded a few times. This chain links TRBV3-1 with TRBJ1-2, with TRBD1 identical over 9 bases. CDR3 length: 16 residues. The germline V gene encodes CDR1 LGHDT and CDR2 YNNKEL (reference sequence). Trimming cost V 1 base and J 4 bases; bases outside gene matches: 7. CDR3 region: CASSQVTDRGAYGYTF. The CDR3 nucleotides read TGTGCCAGCAGCCAAGTTACGGACAGGGGAGCCTATGGCTACACCTTC.

This clonotype was observed a handful of times. This chain uses TRBV4-1 with TRBJ2-7; tentative D call: TRBD1 (6 bases). Germline V gene sequence: CDR1 MGHRA, CDR2 YSYEKL. The CDR3 spans 15 residues. Trimming removed 0 bases at V and 3 bases at J, with 12 bases between. DNA of the CDR3: TGCGCCAGCAGCCAAGATTGGACAGTTAACTACGAGCAGTACTTC. It encodes CASSQDWTVNYEQYF.

In its sample, this clonotype was seen many times. The V and J genes are TRBV7-8 and TRBJ1-1, with 10 bases that match TRBD1. In germline, CDR1 is SGHVS, CDR2 FQNEAQ. The CDR3 contains 17 residues. With 1 base clipped from V and 8 bases from J, the junction kept 13 bases outside the gene matches. DNA for the CDR3: TGTGCCAGCAGCTTAGGTTTCCGGGACAGGGGCCGCGGAGAAGCTTTCTTT. The encoded protein is CASSLGFRDRGRGEAFF.

The chain recombines TRBV6-1 with TRBJ2-3, with 7 bases identical to TRBD2. Germline V gene sequence: CDR1 MNHNS, CDR2 SASEGT. Trimming took 7 bases from V and 3 from J; bases not matched to a gene: 7. The CDR3 is made up of 14 amino acids. CDR3 nucleotide sequence: TGTGCCAGCATTGGACTAGAGGCAACAGATACGCAGTATTTT. It codes for CASIGLEATDTQYF.